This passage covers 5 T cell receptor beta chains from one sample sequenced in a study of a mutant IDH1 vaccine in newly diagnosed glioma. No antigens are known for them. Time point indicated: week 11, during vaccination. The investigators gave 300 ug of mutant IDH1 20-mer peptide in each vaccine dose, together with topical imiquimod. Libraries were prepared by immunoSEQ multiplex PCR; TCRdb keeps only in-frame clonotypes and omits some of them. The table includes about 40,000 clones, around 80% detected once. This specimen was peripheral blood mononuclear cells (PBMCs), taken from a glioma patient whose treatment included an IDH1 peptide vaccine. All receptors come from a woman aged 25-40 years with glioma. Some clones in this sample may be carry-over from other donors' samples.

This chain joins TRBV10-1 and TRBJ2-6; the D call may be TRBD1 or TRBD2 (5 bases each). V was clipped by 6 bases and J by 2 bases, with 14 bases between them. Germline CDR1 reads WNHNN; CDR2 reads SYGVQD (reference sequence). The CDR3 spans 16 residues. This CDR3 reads CASRTEGLTGANVLTF. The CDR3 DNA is TGCGCCAGCAGGACCGAGGGGCTTACTGGGGCCAACGTCCTGACTTTC.

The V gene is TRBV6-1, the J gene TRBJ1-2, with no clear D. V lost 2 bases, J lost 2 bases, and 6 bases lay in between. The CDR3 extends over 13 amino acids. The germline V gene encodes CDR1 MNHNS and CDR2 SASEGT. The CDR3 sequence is CASSEKGNYGYTF. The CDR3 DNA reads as TGTGCCAGCAGTGAAAAAGGGAACTATGGCTACACCTTC.

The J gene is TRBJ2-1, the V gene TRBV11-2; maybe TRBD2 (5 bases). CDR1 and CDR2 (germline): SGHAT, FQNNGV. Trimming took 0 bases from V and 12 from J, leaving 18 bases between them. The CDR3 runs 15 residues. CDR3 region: CASSLEFGLSSRQFF. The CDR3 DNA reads TGTGCCAGCAGCTTAGAGTTTGGACTGTCCTCTCGGCAGTTCTTC.

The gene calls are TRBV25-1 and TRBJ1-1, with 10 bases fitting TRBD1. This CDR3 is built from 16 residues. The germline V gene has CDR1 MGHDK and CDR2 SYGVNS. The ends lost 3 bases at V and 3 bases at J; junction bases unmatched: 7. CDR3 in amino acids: CASSEVRDRGYTEAFF. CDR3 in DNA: TGTGCCAGCAGTGAGGTAAGGGACAGGGGATACACTGAAGCTTTCTTT. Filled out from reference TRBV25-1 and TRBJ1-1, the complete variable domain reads EADIYQTPRYLVIGTGKKITLECSQTMGHDKMYWYQQDPGMELHLIHYSYGVNSTEKGDLSSESTVSRIRTEHFPLTLESARPSHTSQYLCASSEVRDRGYTEAFFGQGTRLTVV.

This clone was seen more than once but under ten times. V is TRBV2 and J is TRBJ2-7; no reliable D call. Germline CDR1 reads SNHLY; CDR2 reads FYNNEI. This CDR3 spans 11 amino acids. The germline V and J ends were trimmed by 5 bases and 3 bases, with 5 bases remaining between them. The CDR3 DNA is TGTGCCAGCAGTTATTACTACGAGCAGTACTTC. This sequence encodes CASSYYYEQYF.